This T cell receptor (beta chain) was recovered during a study of T-cell reconstitution after alpha-beta-depleted transplantation in children. Findings of the study overall: The origin of high day-60 TCRbeta diversity in some patients lay in surviving recipient T cells and thymic progenitors.

A library of TCRbeta sequences, prepared with unique molecular identifiers, was generated. TCRdb passed the PCR reads through MiXCR, listing each CDR3 protein once. The sample lists some 78,000 distinct CDR3 sequences, over 12% occurring once. This clonotype showed up just a few times. What it binds is not known. This TCR was sampled from a male patient between 2 and 9 years old who had a stem cell transplant for acute lymphoblastic leukemia, so the T cells may come from the graft donor. This material consisted of PBMCs, mostly from graft donor cells, taken 180 days after TCRalphabeta/CD19-depleted stem cell transplant.

The CDR3 nucleotides are TGTGCCAGCAGCTCGGGACTGATCTACGAGCAGTACTTC. It specifies CASSSGLIYEQYF. This chain connects TRBV7-2 to TRBJ2-7, with D perhaps TRBD2 (6 bases). Germline CDR1 reads SGHTA; CDR2 reads FQGNSA. This CDR3 comprises 13 residues. Trimming removed 4 bases at V and 3 bases at J, with 10 bases between.